The sequence of this T cell receptor beta chain was determined in a study of blood T cell repertoires in COVID-19. In the study overall: Collection of acute and convalescent COVID-19 samples took place in the United States, Italy and Spain. PBMCs, B-cell-depleted T cells, or T cells provided the cDNA or gDNA that made up the material.

Authors' data handling: Estimation of nucleated cell counts was performed using reference gene primer amplification. Profiled with immunoSEQ multiplex PCR; TCRdb holds only in-frame clones, not every one. V and J calls and clone size are as listed in that table; D and trimming were resolved from the DNA. The top ten hold 7.5% to 8.5% of the sample, which has around 50,000 clones, around 83% seen once. The clonotype was recovered from a human donor in a cohort sampled during active COVID-19. The sample consisted of peripheral blood.

For the CDR3, the DNA is TGTGCCAGTAGTATCAACAGGGGATTGGGCAATGAGCAGTTCTTC. Translation: CASSINRGLGNEQFF. The J gene is TRBJ2-1, the V gene TRBV19, with 7 nucleotides matching TRBD1. The trim removed 3 bases at V and 6 bases at J, leaving 8 bases unmatched. In germline, CDR1 is LNHDA, CDR2 SQIVND (reference sequence). The CDR3 has 15 amino acids. The whole variable domain, filled in from reference TRBV19 and TRBJ2-1, reads DGGITQSPKYLFRKEGQNVTLSCEQNLNHDAMYWYRQDPGQGLRLIYYSQIVNDFQKGDIAEGYSVSREKKESFPLTVTSAQKNPTAFYLCASSINRGLGNEQFFGPGTRLTVL.